The 16 T cell receptor beta chains listed next were all sequenced from one sample in a study of blood T cell repertoires in COVID-19. The method was immunoSEQ multiplex PCR; TCRdb's version includes in-frame clones alone and lacks a portion of them. The top ten clones hold less than 20% of a sample with some 80,000 clones, about 70% of them seen once. The specimen was peripheral blood. These receptors were obtained from a woman older than 75 with active or convalescent COVID-19.

To note about this clone: One junction end disagrees with the germline gene, perhaps due to a read error. The rearrangement uses TRBV10-1 and TRBJ1-6, with D uncertain. Germline CDR1 WNHNN, CDR2 SYGVQD (reference sequence). The CDR3 loop spans 13 amino acids. The CDR3, as DNA: TGCGCCACCCGTAGGGAGGATAGACCACCCTTCCACTTT. Translation gives CATRREDRPPFHF.

The chain recombines TRBV9 with TRBJ2-3; 12 bases align to TRBD2. The CDR3 has 16 amino acids. The trim removed 5 bases at V and 4 bases at J, leaving 8 bases unmatched. The germline gives CDR1 SGDLS, CDR2 YYNGEE. The CDR3 region has the DNA TGTGCCAGCAGTCCTCGACTAGCGGGGGTCCCAGATACGCAGTATTTT. Translated, it gives CASSPRLAGVPDTQYF.

The J gene is TRBJ2-1, the V gene TRBV4-3; 8 positions agree with TRBD2. CDR1 and CDR2 from the germline V gene are LGHNA and YSLEER. The length of the CDR3 is 19 residues. The V segment lost 1 base and the J segment 6 bases; nucleotides outside the gene matches: 17. For the CDR3, the DNA is TGCGCCAGCAGCCAAGTTGGTAGCGGGGTTCTTAGAGTGATCAATGAGCAGTTCTTC. Encoded protein: CASSQVGSGVLRVINEQFF.

This clone has only a few counts. The genes are TRBV2 and TRBJ2-1; D may be TRBD1 (6 bases). This CDR3 is 16 amino acids long. CDR1 is SNHLY and CDR2 is FYNNEI in the germline V gene. V gave up 0 bases and J gave up 1 base, with 10 bases separating them. CDR3 protein: CASSEAAQGSYNEQFF. CDR3 in DNA: TGTGCCAGCAGTGAAGCGGCGCAGGGGTCCTACAATGAGCAGTTCTTC.

The J gene is TRBJ1-2, the V gene TRBV10-2; D is possibly TRBD1 (6 bases). V lost 6 bases and J 6 bases, leaving 14 bases between the germline ends. Germline-derived CDR1 and CDR2 are WSHSY and SAAADI. The CDR3 spans 13 residues. The CDR3 DNA follows: TGCGCCAGCAGGTTTGGACAGTCTGATGGCTACACCTTC. Its protein product is CASRFGQSDGYTF.

This clone was seen many times. The rearrangement joins TRBV12-3 or TRBV12-4 to TRBJ2-5; D gene uncertain. V was pared by 1 base and J by 5 bases, with 8 bases between. CDR3 length equals 13 residues. CDR3 coding DNA: TGTGCCAGCAGTTTAGGGTCTATGGAGACCCAGTACTTC. It is translated as CASSLGSMETQYF.

The chain employs TRBV5-1 and TRBJ2-1, with D possibly matching TRBD1 (5 bases). V dropped 3 bases and J dropped 7 bases, with 14 bases sitting between them. CDR3 length: 14 amino acids. Germline V gives CDR1 SGHRS, CDR2 YFSETQ. CDR3 bases: TGCGCCAGCAGCTCCAGGGTAGGCACGAATGAGCAGTTCTTC. Protein product: CASSSRVGTNEQFF.

V and J are TRBV5-1 and TRBJ2-3; 9 bases fit TRBD2. Unmatched junction bases numbered 11, after V lost 3 bases and J lost 0 bases. The CDR3 consists of 18 residues. Germline assignment: CDR1 SGHRS and CDR2 YFSETQ. The CDR3 nucleotides are TGCGCCAGCAGCTCCAACTTCGCGGGGGGGGCTAGCACAGATACGCAGTATTTT. Amino acid sequence: CASSSNFAGGASTDTQYF.

V usage is TRBV5-1 and J usage is TRBJ2-1; 11 bases agree with TRBD1. J lost 6 bases, V lost 6 bases, and 8 bases had no gene match. Germline CDR1 SGHRS, CDR2 YFSETQ. This CDR3 is built from 15 residues. The CDR3 nucleotides read TGCGCCAGCAAAGCGCCGGGACAGGGGGGCAATGAGCAGTTCTTC. This encodes CASKAPGQGGNEQFF.

The chain uses TRBV18 and TRBJ1-5; D perhaps matches TRBD1 (5 bases). Germline CDR1 reads KGHSH; CDR2 reads LQKENI. Trimming took 1 base from V and 0 from J, leaving 10 bases between them. There are 16 residues in the CDR3. CDR3 residues: CASSPLGGTSNQPQHF. The CDR3 nucleotides are TGTGCCAGCTCACCACTGGGGGGAACTAGCAATCAGCCCCAGCATTTT. The complete variable domain, with remaining parts taken from reference TRBV18 and TRBJ1-5, reads NAGVMQNPRHLVRRRGQEARLRCSPMKGHSHVYWYRQLPEEGLKFMVYLQKENIIDESGMPKERFSAEFPKEGPSILRIQQVVRGDSAAYFCASSPLGGTSNQPQHFGDGTRLSIL.

This rearrangement joins TRBV6-5 to TRBJ1-2; the match to TRBD1 covers 8 bases. V was clipped by 6 bases and J by 5 bases; unmatched bases: 5. CDR3 length: 13 amino acids. The germline V gene encodes CDR1 MNHEY and CDR2 SVGAGI. The CDR3 coding sequence is TGTGCCAGCAGCAGACAGGGGAGATATGGCTACACCTTC. It specifies CASSRQGRYGYTF.

The J gene is TRBJ1-3, the V gene TRBV19; possibly TRBD1 for D (5 bases). Trimming took 5 bases from V and 3 from J, leaving 8 bases between them. CDR3 length equals 13 residues. Per germline, CDR1 LNHDA and CDR2 SQIVND (reference sequence). The CDR3 sequence is CASSGTVGNTIYF. In DNA form, the CDR3 reads TGTGCCAGTAGTGGGACTGTTGGAAACACCATATATTTT.

This clone was picked up a small number of times. The chain carries TRBV19 and TRBJ1-3; no firm D call. The germline gives CDR1 LNHDA, CDR2 SQIVND (reference sequence). Trimming stripped 5 bases from V and 0 bases from J, with 11 bases between. The CDR3 totals 15 residues. The DNA of the CDR3 is TGTGCCAGTAGTGTCCGGGAGCCCTCTGGAAACACCATATATTTT. This gives the protein CASSVREPSGNTIYF.

Here the CDR3 DNA reads TGTGCCAGCAGCGGTACAGGGGGAAGGGGCCAAGAGACCCAGTACTTC. It specifies CASSGTGGRGQETQYF. This chain links TRBV9 with TRBJ2-5; 8 bases fit TRBD1. The CDR3 has 16 amino acids. Looked up from germline, CDR1 is SGDLS and CDR2 is YYNGEE. V was clipped by 3 bases and J by 1 base; unmatched bases: 8.

The chain recombines TRBV20-1 with TRBJ1-2; possibly TRBD1 for D (5 bases). Germline CDR1 DFQATT, CDR2 SNEGSKA (reference sequence). The CDR3 is made up of 14 amino acids. V was cut by 6 bases and J by 7 bases, with 21 bases left in between. CDR3 loop: CSASFGGTRGGYTF. The DNA of the CDR3 is TGCAGTGCCAGTTTCGGCGGAACAAGGGGTGGCTACACCTTC.

This clone was seen once. V and J are TRBV3-1 (or the pseudogene TRBV3-2) and TRBJ2-2; D call uncertain. This CDR3 contains 13 residues. CDR1 and CDR2 from the germline V gene are LGHDT and YNNKEL (reference sequence). Trimming left V 6 bases short and J 6 bases short, with 11 bases between. The CDR3 is CASRSVGAGELFF. The CDR3 DNA reads TGTGCCAGCAGAAGCGTAGGCGCCGGGGAGCTGTTTTTT.